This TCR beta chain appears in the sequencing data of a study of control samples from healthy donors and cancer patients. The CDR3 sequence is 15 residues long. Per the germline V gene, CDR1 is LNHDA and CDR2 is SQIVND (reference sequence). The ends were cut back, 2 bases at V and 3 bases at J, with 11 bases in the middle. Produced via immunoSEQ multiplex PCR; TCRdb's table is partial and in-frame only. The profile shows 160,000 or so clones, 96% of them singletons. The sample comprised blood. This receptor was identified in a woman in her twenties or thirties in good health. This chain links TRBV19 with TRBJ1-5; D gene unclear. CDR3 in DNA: TGTGCCAGTAGTATACAAGACGGATACAATCAGCCCCAGCATTTT. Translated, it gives CASSIQDGYNQPQHF. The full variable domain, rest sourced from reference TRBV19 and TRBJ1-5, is DGGITQSPKYLFRKEGQNVTLSCEQNLNHDAMYWYRQDPGQGLRLIYYSQIVNDFQKGDIAEGYSVSREKKESFPLTVTSAQKNPTAFYLCASSIQDGYNQPQHFGDGTRLSIL.